A single T cell receptor (beta chain) is shown here with its context. Exposed enrollees had met someone with a PCR-confirmed or clinician-diagnosed COVID-19 case at some point within the 2 weeks before study entry. The CDR3 runs to 13 residues. Trimming took 6 bases from V and 4 from J; bases not matched to a gene: 4. Germline CDR1 and CDR2: ENHRY and SYGVKD. Original methodology: Quantification of nucleated cells was approximated via reference gene primer amplification. Repertoires were generated with immunoSEQ multiplex PCR, while TCRdb's copy carries only in-frame clones and drops some. V and J calls and clone size are those listed in that table; D and trimming were worked out from the DNA. The repertoire consists of about 210,000 clones, with roughly 84% occurring once and the leading ten covering 3% to 3.5%. This sample stems from a study of blood T cell repertoires in COVID-19. Looking at the study overall: T cells, B-cell-depleted T cells, or PBMCs provided the cDNA or gDNA that served as material.

V and J are TRBV10-3 and TRBJ1-1; 8 nucleotides match TRBD1. What was sequenced was PBMCs or T cells enriched from blood (not recorded which). The sequence came from a woman younger than 45 who had been exposed to COVID-19. The CDR3 DNA is TGTGCCATCAGATCGGACAGGGCCACTGAAGCTTTCTTT. Translation gives CAIRSDRATEAFF.